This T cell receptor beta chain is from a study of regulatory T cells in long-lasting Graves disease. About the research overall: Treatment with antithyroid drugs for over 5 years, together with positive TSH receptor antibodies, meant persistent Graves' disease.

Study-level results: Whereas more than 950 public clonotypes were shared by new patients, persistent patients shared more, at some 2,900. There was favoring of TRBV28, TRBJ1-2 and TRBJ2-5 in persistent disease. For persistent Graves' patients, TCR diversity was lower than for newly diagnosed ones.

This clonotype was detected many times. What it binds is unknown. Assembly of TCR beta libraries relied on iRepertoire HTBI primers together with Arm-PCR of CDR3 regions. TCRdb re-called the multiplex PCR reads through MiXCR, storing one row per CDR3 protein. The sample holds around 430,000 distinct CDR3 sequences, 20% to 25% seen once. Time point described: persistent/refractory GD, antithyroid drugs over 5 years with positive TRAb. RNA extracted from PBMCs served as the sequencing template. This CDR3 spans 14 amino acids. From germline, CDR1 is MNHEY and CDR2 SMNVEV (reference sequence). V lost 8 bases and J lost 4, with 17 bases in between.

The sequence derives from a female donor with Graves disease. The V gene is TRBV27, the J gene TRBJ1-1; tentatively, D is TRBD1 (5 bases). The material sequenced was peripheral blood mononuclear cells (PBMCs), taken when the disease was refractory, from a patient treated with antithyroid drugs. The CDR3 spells CASGRGDVVTEAFF. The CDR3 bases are TGTGCCAGCGGACGGGGGGACGTAGTCACTGAAGCTTTCTTT.